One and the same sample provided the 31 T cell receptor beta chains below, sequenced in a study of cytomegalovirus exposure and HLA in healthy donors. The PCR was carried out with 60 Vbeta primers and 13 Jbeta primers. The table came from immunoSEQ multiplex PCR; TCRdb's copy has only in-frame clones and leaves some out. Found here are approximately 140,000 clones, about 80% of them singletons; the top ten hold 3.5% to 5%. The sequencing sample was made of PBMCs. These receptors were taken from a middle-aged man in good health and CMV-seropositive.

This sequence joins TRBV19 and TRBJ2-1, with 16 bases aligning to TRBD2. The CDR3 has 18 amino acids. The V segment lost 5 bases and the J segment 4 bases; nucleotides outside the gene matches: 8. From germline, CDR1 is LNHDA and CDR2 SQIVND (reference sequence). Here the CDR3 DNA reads TGTGCCAGTAGTCGTTGGGGACTAGCGGGAGGGCCATACAATGAGCAGTTCTTC. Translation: CASSRWGLAGGPYNEQFF.

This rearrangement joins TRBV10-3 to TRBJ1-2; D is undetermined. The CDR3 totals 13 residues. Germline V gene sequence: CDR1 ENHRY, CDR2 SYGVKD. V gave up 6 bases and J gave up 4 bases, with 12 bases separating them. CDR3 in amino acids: CAISDGGPYGYTF. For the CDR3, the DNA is TGTGCCATCAGCGACGGAGGACCCTATGGCTACACCTTC.

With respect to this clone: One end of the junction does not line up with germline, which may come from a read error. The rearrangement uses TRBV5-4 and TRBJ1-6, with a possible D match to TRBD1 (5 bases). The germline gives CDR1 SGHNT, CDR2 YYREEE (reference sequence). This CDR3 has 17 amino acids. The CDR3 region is CASSLRGTASHNSPLHF. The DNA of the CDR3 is TGTGCCAGCAGTTTAAGGGGCACCGCCTCCCATAATTCACCCCTCCACTTT. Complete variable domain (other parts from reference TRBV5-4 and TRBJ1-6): ETGVTQSPTHLIKTRGQQVTLRCSSQSGHNTVSWYQQALGQGPQFIFQYYREEENGRGNFPPRFSGLQFPNYSSELNVNALELDDSALYLCASSLRGTASHNSPLHFGNGTRLTVT.

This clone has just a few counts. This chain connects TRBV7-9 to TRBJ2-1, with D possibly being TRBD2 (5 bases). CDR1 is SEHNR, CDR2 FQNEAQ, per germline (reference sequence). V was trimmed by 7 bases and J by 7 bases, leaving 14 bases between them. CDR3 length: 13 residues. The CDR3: CASTSSGGNEQFF. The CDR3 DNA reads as TGTGCCAGCACCTCCAGCGGCGGAAATGAGCAGTTCTTC.

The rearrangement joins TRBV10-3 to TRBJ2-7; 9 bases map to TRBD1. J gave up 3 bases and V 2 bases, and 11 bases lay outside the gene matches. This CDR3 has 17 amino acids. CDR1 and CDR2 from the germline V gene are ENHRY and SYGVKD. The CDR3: CAISERVPGQGDYEQYF. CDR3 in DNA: TGTGCCATCAGTGAGCGAGTACCGGGACAGGGAGACTACGAGCAGTACTTC.

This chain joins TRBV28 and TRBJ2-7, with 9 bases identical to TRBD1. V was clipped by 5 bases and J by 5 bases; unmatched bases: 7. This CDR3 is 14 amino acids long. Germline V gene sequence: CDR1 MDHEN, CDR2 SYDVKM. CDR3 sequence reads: CASSPGQGVHEQYF. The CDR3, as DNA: TGTGCCAGCAGTCCGGGACAGGGAGTTCACGAGCAGTACTTC.

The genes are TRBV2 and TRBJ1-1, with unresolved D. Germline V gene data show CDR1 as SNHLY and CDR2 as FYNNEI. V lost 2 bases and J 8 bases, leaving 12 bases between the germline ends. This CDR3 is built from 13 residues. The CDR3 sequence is CASSETASGEAFF. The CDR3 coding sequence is TGTGCCAGCAGTGAAACTGCGAGCGGAGAAGCTTTCTTT.

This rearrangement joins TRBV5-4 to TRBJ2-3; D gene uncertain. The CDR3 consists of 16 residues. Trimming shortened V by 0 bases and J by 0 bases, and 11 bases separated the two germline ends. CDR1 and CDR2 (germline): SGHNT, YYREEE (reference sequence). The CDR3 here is CASSLASERSTDTQYF. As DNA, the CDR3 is TGTGCCAGCAGCTTGGCCTCGGAGAGAAGCACAGATACGCAGTATTTT.

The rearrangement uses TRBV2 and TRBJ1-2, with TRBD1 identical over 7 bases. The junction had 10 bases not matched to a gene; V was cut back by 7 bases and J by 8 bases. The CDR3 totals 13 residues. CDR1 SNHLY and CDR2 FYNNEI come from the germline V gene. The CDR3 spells CASNPTGFEGYTF. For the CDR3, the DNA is TGTGCCAGCAACCCGACAGGGTTTGAGGGCTACACCTTC.

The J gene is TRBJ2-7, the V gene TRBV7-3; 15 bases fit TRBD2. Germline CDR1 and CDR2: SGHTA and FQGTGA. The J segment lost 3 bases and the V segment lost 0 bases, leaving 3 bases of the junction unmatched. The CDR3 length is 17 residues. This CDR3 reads CASSLTGLAGGFYEQYF. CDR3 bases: TGTGCCAGCAGCTTAACGGGACTAGCGGGGGGATTCTACGAGCAGTACTTC.

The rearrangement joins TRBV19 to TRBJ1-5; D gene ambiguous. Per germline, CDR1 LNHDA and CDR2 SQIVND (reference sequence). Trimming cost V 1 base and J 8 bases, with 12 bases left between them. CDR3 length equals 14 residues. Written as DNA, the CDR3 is TGTGCCAGTAGTATAGGAACAGTCATCGAGCCCCAGCATTTT. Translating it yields CASSIGTVIEPQHF.

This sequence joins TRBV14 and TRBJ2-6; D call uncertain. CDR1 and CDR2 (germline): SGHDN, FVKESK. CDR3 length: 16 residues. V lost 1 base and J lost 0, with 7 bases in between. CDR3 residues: CASSQVIRSGANVLTF. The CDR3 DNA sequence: TGTGCCAGCAGCCAAGTAATCCGCTCTGGGGCCAACGTCCTGACTTTC.

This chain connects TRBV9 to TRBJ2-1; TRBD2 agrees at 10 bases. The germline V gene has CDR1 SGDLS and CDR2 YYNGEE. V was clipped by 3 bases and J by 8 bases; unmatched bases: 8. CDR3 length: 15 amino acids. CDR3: CASSERAGGPDEQFF. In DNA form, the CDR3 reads TGTGCCAGCAGCGAGCGAGCGGGGGGGCCGGATGAGCAGTTCTTC.

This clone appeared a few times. CDR3 nucleotide sequence: TGTGCCAGCTCACCCCGGGACAAGCCCTACGAGCAGTACTTC. It encodes CASSPRDKPYEQYF. The chain joins TRBV18 to TRBJ2-7; possible D gene TRBD1, 6 bases. The CDR3 is 14 amino acids. Germline V gives CDR1 KGHSH, CDR2 LQKENI. V was pared by 3 bases and J by 2 bases, with 11 bases between.

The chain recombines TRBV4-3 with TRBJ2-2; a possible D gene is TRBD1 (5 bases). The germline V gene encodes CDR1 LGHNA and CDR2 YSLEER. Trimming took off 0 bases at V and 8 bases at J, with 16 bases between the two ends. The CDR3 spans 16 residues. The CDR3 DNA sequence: TGCGCCAGCAGCCAAGACTTCCAACAGGAGTTAGGGGAGCTGTTTTTT. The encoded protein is CASSQDFQQELGELFF.

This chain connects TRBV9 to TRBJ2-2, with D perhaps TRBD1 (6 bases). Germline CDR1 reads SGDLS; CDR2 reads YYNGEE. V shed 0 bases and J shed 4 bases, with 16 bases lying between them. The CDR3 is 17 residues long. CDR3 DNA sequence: TGTGCCAGCAGCGTAGATCGGCAGGGGATGGGCACCGGGGAGCTGTTTTTT. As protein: CASSVDRQGMGTGELFF. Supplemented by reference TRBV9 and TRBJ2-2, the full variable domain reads DSGVTQTPKHLITATGQRVTLRCSPRSGDLSVYWYQQSLDQGLQFLIQYYNGEERAKGNILERFSAQQFPDLHSELNLSSLELGDSALYFCASSVDRQGMGTGELFFGEGSRLTVL.

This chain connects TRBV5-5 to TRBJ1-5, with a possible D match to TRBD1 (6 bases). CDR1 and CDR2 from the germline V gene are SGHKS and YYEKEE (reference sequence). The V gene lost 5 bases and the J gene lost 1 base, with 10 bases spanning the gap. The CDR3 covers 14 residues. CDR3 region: CASRGGGSNQPQHF. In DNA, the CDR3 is TGTGCCAGCAGGGGAGGGGGAAGCAATCAGCCCCAGCATTTT. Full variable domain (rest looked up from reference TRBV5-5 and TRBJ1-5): DAGVTQSPTHLIKTRGQQVTLRCSPISGHKSVSWYQQVLGQGPQFIFQYYEKEERGRGNFPDRFSARQFPNYSSELNVNALLLGDSALYLCASRGGGSNQPQHFGDGTRLSIL.

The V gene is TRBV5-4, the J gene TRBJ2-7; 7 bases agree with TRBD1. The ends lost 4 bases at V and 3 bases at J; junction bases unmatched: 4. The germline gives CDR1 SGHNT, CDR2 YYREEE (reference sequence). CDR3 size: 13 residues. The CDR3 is CASSIQGNYEQYF. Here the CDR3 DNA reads TGTGCCAGCAGCATACAGGGGAACTACGAGCAGTACTTC.

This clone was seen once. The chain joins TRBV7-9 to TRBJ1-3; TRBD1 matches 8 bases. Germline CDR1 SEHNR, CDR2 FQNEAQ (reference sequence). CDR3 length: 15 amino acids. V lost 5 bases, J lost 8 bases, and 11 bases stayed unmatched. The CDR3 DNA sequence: TGTGCCAGCAGCCCCCGGGGGCAGGGGGCAGACACCATATATTTT. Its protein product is CASSPRGQGADTIYF.

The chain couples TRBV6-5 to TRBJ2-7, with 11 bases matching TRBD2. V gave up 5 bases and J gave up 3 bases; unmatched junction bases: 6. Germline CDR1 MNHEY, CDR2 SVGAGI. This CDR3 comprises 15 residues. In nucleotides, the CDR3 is TGTGCCAGCAGTCTGATAGCGGGAGGGAGCTACGAGCAGTACTTC. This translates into CASSLIAGGSYEQYF.

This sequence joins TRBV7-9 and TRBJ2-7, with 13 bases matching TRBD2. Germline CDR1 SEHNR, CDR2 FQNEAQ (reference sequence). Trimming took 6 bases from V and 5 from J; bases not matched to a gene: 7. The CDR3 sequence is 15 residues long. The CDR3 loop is CASSSGTSGTDEQYF. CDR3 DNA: TGTGCCAGCAGTTCAGGGACTAGCGGGACCGACGAGCAGTACTTC.

The CDR3 region is CASSDGTGYFSYNSPLHF. Here the CDR3 DNA reads TGTGCCAGCAGCGATGGGACAGGCTACTTCTCCTATAATTCACCCCTCCACTTT. The V and J genes are TRBV2 and TRBJ1-6; 8 bases fit TRBD1. The CDR3 contains 18 residues. J gave up 0 bases and V 6 bases, and 10 bases lay outside the gene matches. Germline CDR1 is SNHLY and CDR2 is FYNNEI.

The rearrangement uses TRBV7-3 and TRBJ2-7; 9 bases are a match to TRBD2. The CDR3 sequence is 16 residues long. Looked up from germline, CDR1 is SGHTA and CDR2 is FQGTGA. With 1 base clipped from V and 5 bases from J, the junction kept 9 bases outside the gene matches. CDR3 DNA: TGTGCCAGCAGCTTAAGTCGGCGGGAGGGGGGACACGAGCAGTACTTC. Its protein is CASSLSRREGGHEQYF.

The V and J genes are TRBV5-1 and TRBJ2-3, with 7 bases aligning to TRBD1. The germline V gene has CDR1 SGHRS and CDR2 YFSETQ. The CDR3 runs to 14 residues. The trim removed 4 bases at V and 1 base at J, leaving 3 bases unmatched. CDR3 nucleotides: TGCGCCAGCAGCCCCGGGACAGGCACAGATACGCAGTATTTT. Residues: CASSPGTGTDTQYF.

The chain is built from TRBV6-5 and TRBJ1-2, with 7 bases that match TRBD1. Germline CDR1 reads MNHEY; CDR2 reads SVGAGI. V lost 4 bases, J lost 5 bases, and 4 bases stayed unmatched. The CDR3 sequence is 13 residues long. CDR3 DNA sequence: TGTGCCAGCAGTTTCACAGGGGAATATGGCTACACCTTC. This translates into CASSFTGEYGYTF.

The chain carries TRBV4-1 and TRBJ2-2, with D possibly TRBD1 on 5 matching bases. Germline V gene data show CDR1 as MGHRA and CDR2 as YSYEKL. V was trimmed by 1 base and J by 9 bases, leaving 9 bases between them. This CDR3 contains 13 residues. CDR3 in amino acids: CASSQARTRELFF. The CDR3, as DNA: TGCGCCAGCAGCCAAGCCCGGACAAGGGAGCTGTTTTTT.

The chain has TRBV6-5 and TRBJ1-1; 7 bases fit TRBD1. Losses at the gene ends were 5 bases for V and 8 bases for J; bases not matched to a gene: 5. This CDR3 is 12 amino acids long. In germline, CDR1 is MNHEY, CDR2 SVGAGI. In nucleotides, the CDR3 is TGTGCCAGCAGTACGGGACAGAGAGAAGCTTTCTTT. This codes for CASSTGQREAFF.

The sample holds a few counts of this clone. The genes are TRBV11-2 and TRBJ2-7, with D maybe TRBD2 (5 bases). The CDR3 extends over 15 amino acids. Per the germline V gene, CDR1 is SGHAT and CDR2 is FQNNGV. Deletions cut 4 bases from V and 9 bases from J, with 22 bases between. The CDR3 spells CASSSHRGPPLGQYF. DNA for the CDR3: TGTGCCAGCAGCTCCCACCGGGGTCCTCCCTTAGGGCAGTACTTC. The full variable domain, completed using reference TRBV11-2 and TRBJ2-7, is EAGVAQSPRYKIIEKRQSVAFWCNPISGHATLYWYQQILGQGPKLLIQFQNNGVVDDSQLPKDRFSAERLKGVDSTLKIQPAKLEDSAVYLCASSSHRGPPLGQYFGPGTRLTVT.

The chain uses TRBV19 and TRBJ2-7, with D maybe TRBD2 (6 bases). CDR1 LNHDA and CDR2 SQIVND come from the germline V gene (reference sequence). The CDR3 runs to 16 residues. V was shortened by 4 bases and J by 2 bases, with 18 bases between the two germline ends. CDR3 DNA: TGTGCCAGTAGTAATCGACTGGGGGGATCCCCCTACGAGCAGTACTTC. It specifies CASSNRLGGSPYEQYF.

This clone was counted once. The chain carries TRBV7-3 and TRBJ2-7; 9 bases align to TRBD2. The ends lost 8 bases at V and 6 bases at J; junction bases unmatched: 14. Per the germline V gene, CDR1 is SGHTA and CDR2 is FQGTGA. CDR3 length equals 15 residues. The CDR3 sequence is CASGPGAGGLGEQYF. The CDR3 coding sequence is TGTGCCAGCGGCCCCGGGGCGGGGGGGCTGGGCGAGCAGTACTTC. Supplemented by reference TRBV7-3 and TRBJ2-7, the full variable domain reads GAGVSQTPSNKVTEKGKYVELRCDPISGHTALYWYRQSLGQGPEFLIYFQGTGAADDSGLPNDRFFAVRPEGSVSTLKIQRTERGDSAVYLCASGPGAGGLGEQYFGPGTRLTVT.

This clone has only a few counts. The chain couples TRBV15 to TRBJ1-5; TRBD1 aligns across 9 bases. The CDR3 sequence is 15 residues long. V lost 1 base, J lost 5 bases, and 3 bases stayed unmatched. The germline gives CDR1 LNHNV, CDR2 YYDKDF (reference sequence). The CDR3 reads CATSRVGQGDQPQHF. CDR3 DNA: TGTGCCACCAGCAGAGTGGGACAGGGCGATCAGCCCCAGCATTTT.